This T cell receptor (beta chain) stems from a study of shared clonotypes between healthy human individuals. Trimming removed 6 bases at V and 2 bases at J, with 14 bases between. The V gene's germline CDR1 is MDHEN and CDR2 SYDVKM. The CDR3 sequence is 15 residues long. Here immunoSEQ multiplex PCR was the method, and the copy in TCRdb shows in-frame clones only, minus some. Of around 2.1 million clones in the sample, 90% to 96% were seen once. Sequenced sample: naive CD4+ T cells sorted from blood. Subset indicated: CD45RA+ positively selected. The clonotype was recovered from a man aged 18-30 years in good health. V is TRBV28 and J is TRBJ1-5, with D possibly being TRBD1 (6 bases). In DNA form, the CDR3 reads TGTGCCAGCAGATATGGGACACCGGGCAATCAGCCCCAGCATTTT. Amino acid sequence: CASRYGTPGNQPQHF.